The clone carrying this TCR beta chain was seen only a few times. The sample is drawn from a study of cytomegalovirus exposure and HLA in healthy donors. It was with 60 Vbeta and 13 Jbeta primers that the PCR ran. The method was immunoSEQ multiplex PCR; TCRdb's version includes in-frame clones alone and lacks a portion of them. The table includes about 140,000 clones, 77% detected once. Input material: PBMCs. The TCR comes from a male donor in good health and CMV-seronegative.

CDR3 sequence (DNA): TGTGCCAGCAGCTTAAATAGAGGAAACACTGAAGCTTTCTTT. Translating gives CASSLNRGNTEAFF. The chain recombines TRBV11-1 with TRBJ1-1; no clear D gene. V lost 2 bases, J lost 2 bases, and 9 bases lay in between. The CDR3 spans 14 residues. The germline CDR1 and CDR2 sequences are SGHAT and FQDESV (reference sequence).